These T cell receptor beta chains were read from a single sample in a study of Graves' ophthalmopathy and Graves' hyperthyroidism. From the multiplex PCR reads, TCRdb called clonotypes with MiXCR, one entry per CDR3 protein. The sample holds 360,000 or so distinct CDR3 sequences; about a sixth are singletons and the top ten take roughly 1.5%. Sequencing was carried out using peripheral blood. Receptors were obtained from a woman between 18 and 29 years old with Graves' ophthalmopathy. The CDR3 runs from the conserved cysteine through the conserved F or W. Fields, in order: J gene, clone size, V gene, CDR3 length, D gene, CDR3 protein, CDR3 DNA. The D gene is left open where the match is weak. Clone size is given for some rows only: seen once, a few or many times, or a class if the clone is expanded.

>TRBJ1-1|many|TRBV12-3/TRBV12-4|14|-
CASSLTGSGTEAFF
TGTGCCAGCAGCCTAACAGGGTCGGGCACTGAAGCTTTCTTT
>TRBJ2-7|many|TRBV6-5|17|-
CASSYLRNSQRSYEQYF
TGTGCCAGCAGTTACTTACGCAACTCCCAGAGGAGCTACGAGCAGTACTTC
>TRBJ1-1|many|TRBV6-6|15|TRBD1
CASRPAGQGNTEAFF
TGTGCCAGCAGGCCGGCCGGACAGGGGAACACTGAAGCTTTCTTT
>TRBJ2-5|many|TRBV2|15|-
CASGDFAGQQETQYF
TGTGCCAGCGGCGATTTTGCGGGGCAACAAGAGACCCAGTACTTC
>TRBJ1-2|-|TRBV25-1|14|TRBD1
CACSEFGTVHGYTF
TGTGCCTGCAGTGAATTTGGGACAGTTCATGGCTACACCTTC
>TRBJ1-2|many|TRBV25-1|14|-
CASSDMSTVYGYTF
TGTGCCAGCAGTGATATGTCGACGGTCTATGGCTACACCTTC
>TRBJ1-2|many|TRBV4-3|17|TRBD1
CASSQGTGQGVRSGYTF
TGCGCCAGCAGCCAAGGAACAGGACAGGGGGTACGGAGTGGCTACACCTTC
>TRBJ2-3|many|TRBV6-4|11|TRBD2
CASIGTSPQYF
TGTGCCAGCATTGGGACTAGCCCGCAGTATTTT
>TRBJ1-5|-|TRBV6-2/TRBV6-3|14|TRBD1
CASRYGQVQQPQHF
TGTGCCAGCAGATACGGACAGGTTCAGCAGCCCCAGCATTTT
>TRBJ1-2|many|TRBV12-3/TRBV12-4|16|-
CASSFGMGVVDYGYTF
TGTGCCAGCAGTTTTGGTATGGGGGTGGTTGACTATGGCTACACCTTC
>TRBJ2-5|-|TRBV29-1|17|-
CSVGSTGRPNYQETQYF
TGCAGCGTTGGTTCTACAGGGCGTCCCAACTACCAAGAGACCCAGTACTTC
>TRBJ1-1|many|TRBV4-2|15|-
CASAQERPQNTEAFF
TGTGCCAGCGCCCAAGAGAGGCCCCAGAACACTGAAGCTTTCTTT
>TRBJ1-1|many|TRBV19|14|-
CASGYLQENTEAFF
TGTGCCAGTGGGTACCTTCAAGAAAACACTGAAGCTTTCTTT
>TRBJ1-1|many|TRBV19|15|-
CASSFEVPGVTEAFF
TGTGCCAGTAGTTTCGAGGTCCCCGGAGTCACTGAAGCTTTCTTT